The present T cell receptor (beta chain) was sequenced within a study of siplizumab effects on memory and regulatory T cells. Study outcomes and limitations: A significant reduction in alloreactive sequences traceable to unstimulated CD4+ memory cells was produced by siplizumab.

This CDR3 is 15 amino acids long. CDR1 and CDR2 (germline): SGDLS, YYNGEE. The V gene lost 4 bases and the J gene lost 0 bases, with 13 bases spanning the gap. In the case of this clone: As yet, its antigen is unknown.

Clones were read by immunoSEQ multiplex PCR, and TCRdb kept only the in-frame ones, dropping some. The sample yields 60,000 to 80,000 clones, approximately 87% seen once. V usage is TRBV9 and J usage is TRBJ1-2; D is perhaps TRBD1 (5 bases). The clonotype was recovered from a human donor in good health. The specimen was memory CD4+ T cells sorted from blood. CDR3 loop: CASSRTGGANYGYTF. Written as DNA, the CDR3 is TGTGCCAGCAGCCGTACCGGAGGGGCTAACTATGGCTACACCTTC.